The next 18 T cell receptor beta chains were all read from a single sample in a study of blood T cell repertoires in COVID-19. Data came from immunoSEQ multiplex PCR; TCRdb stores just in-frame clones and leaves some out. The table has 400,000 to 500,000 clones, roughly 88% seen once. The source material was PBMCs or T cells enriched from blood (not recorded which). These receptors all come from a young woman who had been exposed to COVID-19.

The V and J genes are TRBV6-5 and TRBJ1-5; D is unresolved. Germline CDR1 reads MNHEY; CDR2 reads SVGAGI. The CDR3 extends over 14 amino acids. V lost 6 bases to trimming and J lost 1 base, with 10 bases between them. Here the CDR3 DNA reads TGTGCCAGCAGCCCAAGCGGGAGCAATCAGCCCCAGCATTTT. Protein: CASSPSGSNQPQHF.

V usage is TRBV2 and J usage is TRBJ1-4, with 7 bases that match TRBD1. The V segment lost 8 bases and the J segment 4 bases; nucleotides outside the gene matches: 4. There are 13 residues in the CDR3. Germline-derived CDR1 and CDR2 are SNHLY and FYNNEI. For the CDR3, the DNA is TGTGCCAGCCGGGGACAGATTAATGAAAAACTGTTTTTT. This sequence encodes CASRGQINEKLFF.

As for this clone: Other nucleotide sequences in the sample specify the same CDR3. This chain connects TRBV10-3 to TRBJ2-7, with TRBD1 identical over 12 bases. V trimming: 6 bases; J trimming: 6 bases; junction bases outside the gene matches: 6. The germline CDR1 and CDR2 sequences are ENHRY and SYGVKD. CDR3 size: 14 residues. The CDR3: CAISPGQGAGEQYF. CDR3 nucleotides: TGTGCCATCAGCCCGGGACAGGGGGCTGGCGAGCAGTACTTC.

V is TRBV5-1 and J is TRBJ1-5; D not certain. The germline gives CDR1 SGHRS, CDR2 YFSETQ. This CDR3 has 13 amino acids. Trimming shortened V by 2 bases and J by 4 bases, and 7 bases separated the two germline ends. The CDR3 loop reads CASSFDGNQPQHF. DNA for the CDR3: TGCGCCAGCAGCTTTGACGGGAATCAGCCCCAGCATTTT.

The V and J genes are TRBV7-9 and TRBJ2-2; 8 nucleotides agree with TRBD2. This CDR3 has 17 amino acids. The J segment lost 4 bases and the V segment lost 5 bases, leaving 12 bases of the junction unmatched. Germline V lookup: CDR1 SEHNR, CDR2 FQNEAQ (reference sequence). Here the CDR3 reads CASSASGGTTFTGELFF. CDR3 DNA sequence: TGTGCCAGCAGCGCGTCGGGGGGGACAACCTTCACCGGGGAGCTGTTTTTT.

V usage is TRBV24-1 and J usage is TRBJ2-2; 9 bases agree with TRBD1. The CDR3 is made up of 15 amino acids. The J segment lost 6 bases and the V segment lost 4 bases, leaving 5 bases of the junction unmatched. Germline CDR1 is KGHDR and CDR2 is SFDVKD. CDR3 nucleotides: TGTGCCACCAGTGAAAGGACAGGGGCCCCCGGGGAGCTGTTTTTT. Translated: CATSERTGAPGELFF.

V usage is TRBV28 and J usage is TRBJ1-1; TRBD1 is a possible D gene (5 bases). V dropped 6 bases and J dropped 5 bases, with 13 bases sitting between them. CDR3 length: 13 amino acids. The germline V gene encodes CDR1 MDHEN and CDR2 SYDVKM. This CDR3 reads CASRNSGRTEAFF. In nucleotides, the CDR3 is TGTGCCAGCAGAAATTCAGGGCGGACTGAAGCTTTCTTT.

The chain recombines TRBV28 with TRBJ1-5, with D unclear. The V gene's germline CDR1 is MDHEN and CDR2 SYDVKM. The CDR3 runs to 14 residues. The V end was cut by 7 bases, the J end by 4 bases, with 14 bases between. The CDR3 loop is CASTSAEENQPQHF. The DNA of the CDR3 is TGTGCCAGCACCTCGGCCGAGGAGAATCAGCCCCAGCATTTT.

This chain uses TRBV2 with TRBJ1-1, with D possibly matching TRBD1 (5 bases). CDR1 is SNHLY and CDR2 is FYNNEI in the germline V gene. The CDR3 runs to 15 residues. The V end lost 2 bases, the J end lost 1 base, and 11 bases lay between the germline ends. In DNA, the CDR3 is TGTGCCAGCAGTGAAATGGGTACAGGGAACACTGAAGCTTTCTTT. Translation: CASSEMGTGNTEAFF.

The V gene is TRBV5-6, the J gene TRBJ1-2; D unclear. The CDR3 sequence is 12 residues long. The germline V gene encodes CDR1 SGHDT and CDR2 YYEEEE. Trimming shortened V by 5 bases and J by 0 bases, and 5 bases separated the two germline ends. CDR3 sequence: CASSVSNYGYTF. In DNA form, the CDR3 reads TGTGCCAGCAGTGTATCTAACTATGGCTACACCTTC.

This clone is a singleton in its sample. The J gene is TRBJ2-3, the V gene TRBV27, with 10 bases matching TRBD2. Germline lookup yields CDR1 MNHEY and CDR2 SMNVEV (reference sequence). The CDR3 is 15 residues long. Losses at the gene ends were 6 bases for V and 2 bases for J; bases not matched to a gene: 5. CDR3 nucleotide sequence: TGTGCCAGCAGAAATAGCGGGGGGTACACAGATACGCAGTATTTT. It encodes CASRNSGGYTDTQYF.

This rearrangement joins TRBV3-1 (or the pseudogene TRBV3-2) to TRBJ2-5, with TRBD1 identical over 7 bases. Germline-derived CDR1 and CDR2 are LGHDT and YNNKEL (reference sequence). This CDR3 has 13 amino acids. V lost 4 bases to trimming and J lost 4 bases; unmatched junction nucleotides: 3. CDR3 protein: CASSPEGAETQYF. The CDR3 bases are TGTGCCAGCAGCCCCGAGGGGGCAGAGACCCAGTACTTC.

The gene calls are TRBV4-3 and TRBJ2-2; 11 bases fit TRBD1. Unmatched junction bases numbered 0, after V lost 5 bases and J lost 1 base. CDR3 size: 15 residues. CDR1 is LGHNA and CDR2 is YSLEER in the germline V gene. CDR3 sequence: CASSGTGGNTGELFF. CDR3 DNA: TGCGCCAGCAGCGGGACAGGGGGGAACACCGGGGAGCTGTTTTTT.

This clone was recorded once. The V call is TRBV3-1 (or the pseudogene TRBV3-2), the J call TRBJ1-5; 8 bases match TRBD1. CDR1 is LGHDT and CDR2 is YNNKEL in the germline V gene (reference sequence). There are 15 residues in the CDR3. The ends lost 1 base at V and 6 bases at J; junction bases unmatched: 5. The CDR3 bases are TGTGCCAGCAGCCAAGGGACAGGGTTCACTCAGCCCCAGCATTTT. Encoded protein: CASSQGTGFTQPQHF.

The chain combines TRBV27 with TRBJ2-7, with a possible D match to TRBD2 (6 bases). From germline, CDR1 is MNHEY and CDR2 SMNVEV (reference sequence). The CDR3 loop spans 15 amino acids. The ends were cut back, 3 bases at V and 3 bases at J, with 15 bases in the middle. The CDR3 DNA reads TGTGCCAGCAGTTTTTCGGAGGGAGCCAGCTACGAGCAGTACTTC. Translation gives CASSFSEGASYEQYF.

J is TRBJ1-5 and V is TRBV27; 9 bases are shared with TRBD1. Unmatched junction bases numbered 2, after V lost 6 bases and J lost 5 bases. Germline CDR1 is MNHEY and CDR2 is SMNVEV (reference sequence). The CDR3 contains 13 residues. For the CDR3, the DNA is TGTGCCAGCAGGGGACAGGGTGATCAGCCCCAGCATTTT. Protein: CASRGQGDQPQHF.

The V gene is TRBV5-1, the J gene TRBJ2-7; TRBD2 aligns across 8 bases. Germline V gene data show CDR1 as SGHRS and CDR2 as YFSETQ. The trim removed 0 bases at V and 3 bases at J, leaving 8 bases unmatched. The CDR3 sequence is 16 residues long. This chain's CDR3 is CASSLDRTSGVYEQYF. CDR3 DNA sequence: TGCGCCAGCAGCTTGGATCGAACTAGCGGAGTCTACGAGCAGTACTTC.

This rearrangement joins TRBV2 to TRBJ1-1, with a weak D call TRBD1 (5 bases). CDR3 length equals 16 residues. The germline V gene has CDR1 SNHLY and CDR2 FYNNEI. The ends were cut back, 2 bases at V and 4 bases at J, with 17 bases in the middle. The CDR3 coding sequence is TGTGCCAGCAGTGAATGGTTAAGGGGAGGGGTCACTGAAGCTTTCTTT. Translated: CASSEWLRGGVTEAFF. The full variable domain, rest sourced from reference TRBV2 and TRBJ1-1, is EPEVTQTPSHQVTQMGQEVILRCVPISNHLYFYWYRQILGQKVEFLVSFYNNEISEKSEIFDDQFSVERPDGSNFTLKIRSTKLEDSAMYFCASSEWLRGGVTEAFFGQGTRLTVV.